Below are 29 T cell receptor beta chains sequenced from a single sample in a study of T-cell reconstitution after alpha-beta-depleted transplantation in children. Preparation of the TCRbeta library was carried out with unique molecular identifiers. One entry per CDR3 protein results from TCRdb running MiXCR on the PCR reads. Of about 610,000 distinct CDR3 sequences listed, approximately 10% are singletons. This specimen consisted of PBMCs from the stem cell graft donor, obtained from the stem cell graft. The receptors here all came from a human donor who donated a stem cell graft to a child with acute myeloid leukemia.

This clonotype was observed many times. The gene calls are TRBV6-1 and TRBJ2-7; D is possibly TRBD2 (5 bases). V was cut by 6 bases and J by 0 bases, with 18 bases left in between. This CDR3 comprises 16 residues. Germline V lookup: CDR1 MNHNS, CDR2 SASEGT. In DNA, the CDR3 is TGTGCCAGCAGCTTCGACTACTCAACGGGCTCCTACGAGCAGTACTTC. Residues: CASSFDYSTGSYEQYF.

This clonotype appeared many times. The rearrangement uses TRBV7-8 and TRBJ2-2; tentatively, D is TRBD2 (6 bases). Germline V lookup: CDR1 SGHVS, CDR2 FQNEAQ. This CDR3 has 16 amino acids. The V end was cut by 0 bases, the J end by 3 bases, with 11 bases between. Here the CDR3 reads CASSLALAGYTGELFF. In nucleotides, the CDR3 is TGTGCCAGCAGCTTAGCGCTGGCGGGGTACACCGGGGAGCTGTTTTTT.

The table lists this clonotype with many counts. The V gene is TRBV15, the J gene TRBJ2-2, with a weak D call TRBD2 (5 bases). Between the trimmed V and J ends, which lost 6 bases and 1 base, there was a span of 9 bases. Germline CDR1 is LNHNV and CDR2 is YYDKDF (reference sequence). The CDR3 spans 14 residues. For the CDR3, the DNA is TGTGCCACCAGGGCTAGCAGGAACACCGGGGAGCTGTTTTTT. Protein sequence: CATRASRNTGELFF.

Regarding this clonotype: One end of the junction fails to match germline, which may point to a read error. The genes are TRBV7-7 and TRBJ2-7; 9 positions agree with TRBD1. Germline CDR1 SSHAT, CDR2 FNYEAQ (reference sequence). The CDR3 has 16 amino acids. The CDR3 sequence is CASSLARDRVYHEQYF. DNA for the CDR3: TGTGCTAGCAGCTTAGCGCGGGACAGGGTTTACCACGAGCAGTACTTC.

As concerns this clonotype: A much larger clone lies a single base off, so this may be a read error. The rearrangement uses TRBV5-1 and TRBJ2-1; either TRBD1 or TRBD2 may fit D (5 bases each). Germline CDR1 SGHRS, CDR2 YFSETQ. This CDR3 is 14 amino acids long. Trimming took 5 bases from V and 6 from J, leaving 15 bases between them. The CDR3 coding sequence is TGCGCCAGCAGACGGGGACGAACGAGCAATGAGCAGTTCTTC. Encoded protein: CASRRGRTSNEQFF.

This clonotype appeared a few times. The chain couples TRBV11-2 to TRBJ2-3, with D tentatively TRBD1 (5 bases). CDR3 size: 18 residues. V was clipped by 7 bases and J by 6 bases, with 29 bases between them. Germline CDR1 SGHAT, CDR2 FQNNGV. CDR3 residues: CASTRWAPVRGLGDTQYF. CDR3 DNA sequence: TGTGCCAGCACCCGCTGGGCTCCGGTTAGGGGCCTCGGGGATACGCAGTATTTT.

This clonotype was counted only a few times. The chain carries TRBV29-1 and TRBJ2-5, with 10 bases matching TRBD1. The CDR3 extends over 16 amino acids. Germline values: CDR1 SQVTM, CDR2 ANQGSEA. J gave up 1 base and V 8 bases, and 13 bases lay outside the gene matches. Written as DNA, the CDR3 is TGCAGCATGACAGGGGGCCGGAGAGGACCCCAAGAGACCCAGTACTTC. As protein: CSMTGGRRGPQETQYF.

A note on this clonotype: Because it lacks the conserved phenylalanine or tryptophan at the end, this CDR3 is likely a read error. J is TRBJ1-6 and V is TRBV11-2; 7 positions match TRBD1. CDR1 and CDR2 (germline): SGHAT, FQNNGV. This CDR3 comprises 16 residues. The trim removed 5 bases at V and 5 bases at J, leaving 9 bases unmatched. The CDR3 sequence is CASSLRPGTDNSPLHY. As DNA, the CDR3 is TGTGCCAGCAGCCTCCGACCCGGGACAGATAATTCACCCCTCCACTAT.

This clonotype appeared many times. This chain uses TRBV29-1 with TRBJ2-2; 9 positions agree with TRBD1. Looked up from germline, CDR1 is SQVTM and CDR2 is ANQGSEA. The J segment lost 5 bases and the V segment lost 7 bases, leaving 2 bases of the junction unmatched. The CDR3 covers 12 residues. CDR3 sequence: CSAGQGTGELFF. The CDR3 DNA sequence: TGCAGCGCCGGACAGGGGACCGGGGAGCTGTTTTTT.

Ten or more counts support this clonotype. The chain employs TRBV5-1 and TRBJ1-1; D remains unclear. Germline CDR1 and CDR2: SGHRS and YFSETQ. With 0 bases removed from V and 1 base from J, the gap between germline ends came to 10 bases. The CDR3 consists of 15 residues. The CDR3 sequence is CASSLVPGRNTEAFF. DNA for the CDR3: TGCGCCAGCAGCTTGGTCCCAGGACGGAACACTGAAGCTTTCTTT.

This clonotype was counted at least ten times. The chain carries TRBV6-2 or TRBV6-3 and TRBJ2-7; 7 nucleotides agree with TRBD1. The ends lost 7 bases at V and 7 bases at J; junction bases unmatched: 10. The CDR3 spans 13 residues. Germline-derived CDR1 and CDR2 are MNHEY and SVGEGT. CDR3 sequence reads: CASIRDRASEQYF. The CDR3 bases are TGTGCCAGCATCCGGGACAGAGCTTCTGAGCAGTACTTC.

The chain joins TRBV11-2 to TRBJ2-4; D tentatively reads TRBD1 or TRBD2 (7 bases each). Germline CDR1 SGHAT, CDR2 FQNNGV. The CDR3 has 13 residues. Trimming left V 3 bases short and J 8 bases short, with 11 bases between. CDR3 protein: CASSFPGGDIQYF. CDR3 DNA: TGTGCCAGCAGCTTCCCAGGGGGGGACATTCAGTACTTC.

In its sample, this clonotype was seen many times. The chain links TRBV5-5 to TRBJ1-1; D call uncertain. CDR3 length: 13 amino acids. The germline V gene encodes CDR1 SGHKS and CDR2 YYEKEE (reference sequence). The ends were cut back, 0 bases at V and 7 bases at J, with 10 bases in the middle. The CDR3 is CASSLGAAGEAFF. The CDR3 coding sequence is TGTGCCAGCAGCTTGGGGGCAGCAGGTGAAGCTTTCTTT.

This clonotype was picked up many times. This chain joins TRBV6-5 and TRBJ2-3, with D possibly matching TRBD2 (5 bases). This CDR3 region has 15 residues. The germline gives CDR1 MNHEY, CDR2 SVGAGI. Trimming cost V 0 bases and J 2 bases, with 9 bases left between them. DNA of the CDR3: TGTGCCAGCAGTTACTCGGAGGCACCCACAGATACGCAGTATTTT. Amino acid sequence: CASSYSEAPTDTQYF.

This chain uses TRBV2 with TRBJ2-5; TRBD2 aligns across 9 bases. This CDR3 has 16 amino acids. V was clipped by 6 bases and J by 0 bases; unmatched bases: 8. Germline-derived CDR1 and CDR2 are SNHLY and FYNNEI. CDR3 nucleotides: TGTGCCAGCAGCCGGGGGCGGGAGGGGTACCAAGAGACCCAGTACTTC. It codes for CASSRGREGYQETQYF. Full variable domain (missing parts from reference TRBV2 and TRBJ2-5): EPEVTQTPSHQVTQMGQEVILRCVPISNHLYFYWYRQILGQKVEFLVSFYNNEISEKSEIFDDQFSVERPDGSNFTLKIRSTKLEDSAMYFCASSRGREGYQETQYFGPGTRLLVL.

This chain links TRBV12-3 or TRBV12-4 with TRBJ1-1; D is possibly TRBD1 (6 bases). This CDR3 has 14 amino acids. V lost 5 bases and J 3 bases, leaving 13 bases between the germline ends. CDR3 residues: CASSIPQGYTEAFF. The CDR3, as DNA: TGTGCCAGCAGTATCCCACAGGGATACACTGAAGCTTTCTTT.

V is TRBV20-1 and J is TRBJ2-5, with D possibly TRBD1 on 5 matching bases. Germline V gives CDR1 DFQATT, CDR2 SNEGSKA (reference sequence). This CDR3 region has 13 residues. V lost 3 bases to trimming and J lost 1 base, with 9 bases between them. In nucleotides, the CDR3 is TGCAGTGCTAGGGGCGACAGCCAAGAGACCCAGTACTTC. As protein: CSARGDSQETQYF.

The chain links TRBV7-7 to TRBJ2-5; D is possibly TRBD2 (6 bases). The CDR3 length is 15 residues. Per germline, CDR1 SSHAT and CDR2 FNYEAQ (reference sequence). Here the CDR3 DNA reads TGTGTTAGCAGCGATGGAACTAGCATGATAGAGACCCAGTACTTC. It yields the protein CVSSDGTSMIETQYF. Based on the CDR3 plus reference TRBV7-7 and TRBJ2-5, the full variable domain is GAGVSQSPRYKVTKRGQDVTLRCDPISSHATLYWYQQALGQGPEFLTYFNYEAQPDKSGLPSDRFSAERPEGSISTLTIQRTEQRDSAMYRCVSSDGTSMIETQYFGPGTRLLVL.

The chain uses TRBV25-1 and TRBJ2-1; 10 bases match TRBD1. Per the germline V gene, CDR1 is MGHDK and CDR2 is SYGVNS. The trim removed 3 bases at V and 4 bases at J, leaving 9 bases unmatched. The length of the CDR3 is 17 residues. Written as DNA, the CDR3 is TGTGCCAGCAGTGATACCCCCGGGACAGGGGAATACAATGAGCAGTTCTTC. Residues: CASSDTPGTGEYNEQFF.

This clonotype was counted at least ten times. CDR3 sequence: CSALTLGQKNIQYF. In DNA, the CDR3 is TGCAGTGCCCTCACTTTGGGACAGAAAAACATTCAGTACTTC. This sequence joins TRBV20-1 and TRBJ2-4, with 7 nucleotides matching TRBD1. Germline CDR1 reads DFQATT; CDR2 reads SNEGSKA (reference sequence). The CDR3 sequence is 14 residues long. V dropped 6 bases and J dropped 4; count of bases not matched to a gene: 9.

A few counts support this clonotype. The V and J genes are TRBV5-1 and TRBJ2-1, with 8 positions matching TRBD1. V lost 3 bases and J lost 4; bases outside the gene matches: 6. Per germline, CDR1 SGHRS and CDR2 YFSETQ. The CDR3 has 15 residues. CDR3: CASSSPRGPYNEQFF. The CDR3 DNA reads TGCGCCAGCAGCTCTCCCAGGGGGCCATACAATGAGCAGTTCTTC.

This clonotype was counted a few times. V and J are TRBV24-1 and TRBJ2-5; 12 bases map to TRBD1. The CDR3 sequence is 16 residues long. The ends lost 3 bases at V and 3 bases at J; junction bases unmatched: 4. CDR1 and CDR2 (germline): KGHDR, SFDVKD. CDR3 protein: CATSDPGTGGKETQYF. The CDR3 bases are TGTGCCACCAGTGATCCCGGGACAGGGGGCAAAGAGACCCAGTACTTC.

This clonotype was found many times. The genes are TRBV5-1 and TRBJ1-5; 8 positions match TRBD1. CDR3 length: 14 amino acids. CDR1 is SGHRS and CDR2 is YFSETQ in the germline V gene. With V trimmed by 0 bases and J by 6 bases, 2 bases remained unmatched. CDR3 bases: TGCGCCAGCAGCTTGGCAGGGGGCGGTCAGCCCCAGCATTTT. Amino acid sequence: CASSLAGGGQPQHF.

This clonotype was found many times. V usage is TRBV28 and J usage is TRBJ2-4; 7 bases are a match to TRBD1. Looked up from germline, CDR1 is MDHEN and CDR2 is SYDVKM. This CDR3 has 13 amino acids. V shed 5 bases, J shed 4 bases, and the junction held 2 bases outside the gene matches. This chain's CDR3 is CASSGGQKNIQYF. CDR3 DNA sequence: TGTGCCAGCAGTGGGGGACAGAAAAACATTCAGTACTTC.

CDR3 residues: CASSRTSGRADEQFF. The DNA of the CDR3 is TGTGCCAGCAGCCGGACTAGCGGGAGAGCCGATGAGCAGTTCTTC. The V call is TRBV7-3, the J call TRBJ2-1; 13 nucleotides line up with TRBD2. The germline V gene encodes CDR1 SGHTA and CDR2 FQGTGA. The CDR3 is 15 residues long. V gave up 5 bases and J gave up 8 bases; unmatched junction bases: 6.

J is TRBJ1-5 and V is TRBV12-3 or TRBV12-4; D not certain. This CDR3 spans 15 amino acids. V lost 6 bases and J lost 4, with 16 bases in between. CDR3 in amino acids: CASRMGLPFNQPQHF. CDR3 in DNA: TGTGCCAGCAGGATGGGTTTACCCTTTAATCAGCCCCAGCATTTT.

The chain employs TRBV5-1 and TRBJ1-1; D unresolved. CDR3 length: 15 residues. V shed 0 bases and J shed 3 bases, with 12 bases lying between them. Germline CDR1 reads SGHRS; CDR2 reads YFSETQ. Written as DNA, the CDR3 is TGCGCCAGCAGCTTGGCCGGAAGGGAGTACACTGAAGCTTTCTTT. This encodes CASSLAGREYTEAFF.

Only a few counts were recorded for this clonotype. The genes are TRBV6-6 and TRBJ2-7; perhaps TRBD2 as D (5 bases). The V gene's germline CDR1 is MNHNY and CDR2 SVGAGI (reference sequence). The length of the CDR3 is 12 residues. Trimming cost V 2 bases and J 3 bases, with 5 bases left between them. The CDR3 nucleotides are TGTGCCAGCAGTTACGGACTCTACGAGCAGTACTTC. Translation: CASSYGLYEQYF.

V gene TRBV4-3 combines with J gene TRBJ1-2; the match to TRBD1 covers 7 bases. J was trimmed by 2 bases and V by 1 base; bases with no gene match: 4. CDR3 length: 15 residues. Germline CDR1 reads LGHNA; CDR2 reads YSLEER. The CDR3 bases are TGCGCCAGCAGCCAAGGGGGGACAGACAACTATGGCTACACCTTC. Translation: CASSQGGTDNYGYTF.